This entry describes one TCR beta chain. Its antigen is not known. This specimen comes from a study of naive and memory T cell subsets. Findings and limits, study-wide: Naive repertoires, especially CD8, held a few larger clonotypes, possibly memory cells re-expressing CD45RA.

The CDR3 consists of 13 residues. V lost 4 bases to trimming and J lost 0 bases, with 10 bases between them. The V gene's germline CDR1 is DFQATT and CDR2 SNEGSKA (reference sequence). Two oligonucleotides, mixed equimolar, formed the beta constant-region primer covering TRBC1 and TRBC2. Ligated cDNA was amplified by four rounds of PCR with nested alpha and beta constant-region primers and SP2. TCRdb recomputed calls from the UMI-ligation and nested PCR reads with MiXCR, one row per CDR3 protein. The repertoire holds over 130,000 distinct CDR3 sequences, 15% to 25% seen once, with about 0.63% in the top ten.

Source material: naive CD8+ T cells from blood. The clonotype originates from a human donor in good health. This chain connects TRBV20-1 to TRBJ2-7; D is undetermined. This chain's CDR3 is CSATEAGSYEQYF. CDR3 DNA sequence: TGCAGTGCTACCGAGGCTGGCTCCTACGAGCAGTACTTC.